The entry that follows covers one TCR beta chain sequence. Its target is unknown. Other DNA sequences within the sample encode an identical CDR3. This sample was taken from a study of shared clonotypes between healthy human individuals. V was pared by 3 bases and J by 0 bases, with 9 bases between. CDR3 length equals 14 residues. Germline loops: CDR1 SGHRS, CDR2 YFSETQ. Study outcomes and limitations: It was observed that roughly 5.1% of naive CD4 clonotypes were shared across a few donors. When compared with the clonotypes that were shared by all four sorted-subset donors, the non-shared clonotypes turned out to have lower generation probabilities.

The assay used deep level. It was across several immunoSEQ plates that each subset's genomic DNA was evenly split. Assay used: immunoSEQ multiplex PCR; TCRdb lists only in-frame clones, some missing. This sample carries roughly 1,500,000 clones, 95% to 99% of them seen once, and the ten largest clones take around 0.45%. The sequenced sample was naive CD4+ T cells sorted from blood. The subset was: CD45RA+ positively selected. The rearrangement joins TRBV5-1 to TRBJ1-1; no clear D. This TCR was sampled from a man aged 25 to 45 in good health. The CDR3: CASSSDGLNTEAFF. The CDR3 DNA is TGCGCCAGCAGCTCCGACGGACTGAACACTGAAGCTTTCTTT.